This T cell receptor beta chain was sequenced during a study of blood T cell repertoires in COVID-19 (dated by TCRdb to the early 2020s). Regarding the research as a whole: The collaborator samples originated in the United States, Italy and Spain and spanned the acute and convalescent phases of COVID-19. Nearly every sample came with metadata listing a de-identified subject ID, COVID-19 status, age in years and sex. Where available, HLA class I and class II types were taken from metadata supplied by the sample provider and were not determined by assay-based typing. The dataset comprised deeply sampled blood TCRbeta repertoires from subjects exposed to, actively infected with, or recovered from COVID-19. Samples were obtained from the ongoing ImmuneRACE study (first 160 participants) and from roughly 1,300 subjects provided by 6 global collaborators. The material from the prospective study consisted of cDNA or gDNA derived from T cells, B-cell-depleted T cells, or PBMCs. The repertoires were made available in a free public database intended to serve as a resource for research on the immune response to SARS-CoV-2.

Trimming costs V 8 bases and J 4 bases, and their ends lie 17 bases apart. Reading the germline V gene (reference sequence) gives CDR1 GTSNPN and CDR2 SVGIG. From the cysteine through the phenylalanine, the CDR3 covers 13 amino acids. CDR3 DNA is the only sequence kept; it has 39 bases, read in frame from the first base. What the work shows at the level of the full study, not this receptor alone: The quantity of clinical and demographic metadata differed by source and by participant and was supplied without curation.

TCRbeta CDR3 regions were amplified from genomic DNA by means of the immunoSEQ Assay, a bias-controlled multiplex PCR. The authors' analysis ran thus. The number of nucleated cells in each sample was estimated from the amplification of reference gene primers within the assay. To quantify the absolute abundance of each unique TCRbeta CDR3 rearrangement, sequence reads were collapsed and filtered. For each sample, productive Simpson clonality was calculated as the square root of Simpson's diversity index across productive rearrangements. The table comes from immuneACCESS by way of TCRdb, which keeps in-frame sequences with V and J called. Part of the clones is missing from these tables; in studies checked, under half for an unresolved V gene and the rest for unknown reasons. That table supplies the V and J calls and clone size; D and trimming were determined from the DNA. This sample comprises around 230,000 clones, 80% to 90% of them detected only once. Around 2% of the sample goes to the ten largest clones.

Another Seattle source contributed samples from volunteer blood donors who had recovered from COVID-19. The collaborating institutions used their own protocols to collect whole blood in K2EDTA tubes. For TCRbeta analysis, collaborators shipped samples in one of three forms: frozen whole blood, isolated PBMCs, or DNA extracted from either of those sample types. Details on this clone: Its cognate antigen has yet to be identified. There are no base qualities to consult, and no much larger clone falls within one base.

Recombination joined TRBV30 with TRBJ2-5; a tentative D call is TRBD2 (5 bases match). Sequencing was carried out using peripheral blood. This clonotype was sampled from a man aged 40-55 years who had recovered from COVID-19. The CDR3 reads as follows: CAGRVGVLETQYF. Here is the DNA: TGTGCCGGAAGGGTCGGGGTCCTAGAGACCCAGTACTTC.